This T cell receptor beta chain was found in a study of low-dose radiotherapy and immunotherapy resistance in tumors. This clonotype was seen at least ten times. Time point reported: after trial treatment. Treatment meaning: LDRT plus nivolumab, ipilimumab, low-dose cyclophosphamide and aspirin (RACIN trial). Along with nivolumab and ipilimumab, donors received aspirin, low-dose cyclophosphamide and low-dose radiotherapy. The TCRs were subjected to amplification over approximately 20 PCR cycles employing a constant-region primer in conjunction with a V-primer adapter. mRNA, after isolation, was amplified by in vitro transcription. MiXCR, applied by TCRdb to the reads, yields one record per CDR3 protein. The sample has some 52,000 distinct CDR3 sequences, roughly 31% seen once. This CDR3 is 17 amino acids long. V lost 5 bases and J 0 bases, leaving 14 bases between the germline ends. Germline V gene sequence: CDR1 SEHNR, CDR2 FQNEAQ (reference sequence).

The rearrangement links TRBV7-9 to TRBJ2-6; D ambiguous. The TCR sequence derives from a male donor with rectosigmoid adenocarcinoma. This sample comprised PBMCs, obtained after low-dose radiotherapy plus immunotherapy. The chain's CDR3 is CASSVPWPGSGANVLTF. CDR3 nucleotide sequence: TGTGCCAGCAGCGTCCCGTGGCCTGGCTCTGGGGCCAACGTCCTGACTTTC. Together with reference TRBV7-9 and TRBJ2-6, the CDR3 gives the full variable domain: DTGVSQNPRHKITKRGQNVTFRCDPISEHNRLYWYRQTLGQGPEFLTYFQNEAQLEKSRLLSDRFSAERPKGSFSTLEIQRTEQGDSAMYLCASSVPWPGSGANVLTFGAGSRLTVL.